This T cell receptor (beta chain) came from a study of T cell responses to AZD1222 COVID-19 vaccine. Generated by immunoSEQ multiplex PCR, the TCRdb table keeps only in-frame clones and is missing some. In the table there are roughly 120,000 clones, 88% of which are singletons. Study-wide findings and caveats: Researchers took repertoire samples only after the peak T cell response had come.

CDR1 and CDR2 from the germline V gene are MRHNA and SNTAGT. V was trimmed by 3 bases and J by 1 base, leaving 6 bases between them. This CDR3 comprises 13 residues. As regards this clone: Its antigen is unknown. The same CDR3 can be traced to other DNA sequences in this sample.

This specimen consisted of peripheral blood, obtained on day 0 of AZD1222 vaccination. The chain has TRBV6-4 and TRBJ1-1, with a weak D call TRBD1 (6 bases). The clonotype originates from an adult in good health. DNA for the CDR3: TGTGCCAGCAGTGAACAGGGGAACACTGAAGCTTTCTTT. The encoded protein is CASSEQGNTEAFF.